This T cell receptor beta chain was observed in a study of blood T cell repertoires in COVID-19. About the research overall: Spain, Italy and the United States supplied samples that represented acute and convalescent COVID-19. Sample material is recorded as cDNA or gDNA derived from T cells, B-cell-depleted T cells, or PBMCs.

Which cohort a participant joined came from the clinical history participants gave. Among Cohort 3 donors, those recovered had two negative PCRs, clearance, or symptom resolution. CDR3 size: 14 residues. Trimming shortened V by 0 bases and J by 5 bases, and 9 bases separated the two germline ends. The V gene's germline CDR1 is SGDLS and CDR2 YYNGEE. The data were produced by immunoSEQ multiplex PCR, yet TCRdb's version contains in-frame clones alone and is incomplete. Found here are around 220,000 clones, 75% to 95% of them singletons; the top ten hold around 1.8%. The sequence was obtained from a woman between 18 and 29 years old who had recovered from COVID-19. Sequenced material: PBMCs or T cells enriched from blood (not recorded which). The J gene is TRBJ1-5, the V gene TRBV9, with D hard to call. DNA for the CDR3: TGTGCCAGCAGCGTAGGAAGGGAGGATCAGCCCCAGCATTTT. It is translated as CASSVGREDQPQHF. Drawing the rest from reference TRBV9 and TRBJ1-5, the complete variable domain is DSGVTQTPKHLITATGQRVTLRCSPRSGDLSVYWYQQSLDQGLQFLIQYYNGEERAKGNILERFSAQQFPDLHSELNLSSLELGDSALYFCASSVGREDQPQHFGDGTRLSIL.